This T cell receptor (beta chain) appears in the sequencing data of a study of identical twins. Findings and limits, study-wide: Zero-insertion results could be subject to partial confounding by invariant MAIT and iNKT cells.

The table lists this clonotype with many counts. Its specificity is not known. Unique molecular identifiers were present on the cDNA, which also gained a universal primer site by template switching. From the 5' RACE reads, TCRdb called clonotypes with MiXCR, one entry per CDR3 protein. The table has around 480,000 distinct CDR3 sequences, approximately 15% seen once. CDR1 and CDR2 from the germline V gene are SGHDT and YYEEEE. Trimming removed 7 bases at V and 8 bases at J, with 25 bases between. The CDR3 has 16 residues. This same sample was also part of a study on yellow fever vaccine responses in identical twins. Turning to that study: Reportedly, twins showed a vaccine T cell response that looked partly convergent and partly personalized.

The sequenced material came from CD4+ T cells sorted from blood. The source is a woman younger than 35 in good health. J is TRBJ2-1 and V is TRBV5-6, with a weak D call TRBD1 (7 bases). The CDR3 sequence is CASGPMVGRGDHEQFF. The CDR3, as DNA: TGTGCCAGCGGCCCAATGGTGGGCAGGGGGGACCATGAGCAGTTCTTC.